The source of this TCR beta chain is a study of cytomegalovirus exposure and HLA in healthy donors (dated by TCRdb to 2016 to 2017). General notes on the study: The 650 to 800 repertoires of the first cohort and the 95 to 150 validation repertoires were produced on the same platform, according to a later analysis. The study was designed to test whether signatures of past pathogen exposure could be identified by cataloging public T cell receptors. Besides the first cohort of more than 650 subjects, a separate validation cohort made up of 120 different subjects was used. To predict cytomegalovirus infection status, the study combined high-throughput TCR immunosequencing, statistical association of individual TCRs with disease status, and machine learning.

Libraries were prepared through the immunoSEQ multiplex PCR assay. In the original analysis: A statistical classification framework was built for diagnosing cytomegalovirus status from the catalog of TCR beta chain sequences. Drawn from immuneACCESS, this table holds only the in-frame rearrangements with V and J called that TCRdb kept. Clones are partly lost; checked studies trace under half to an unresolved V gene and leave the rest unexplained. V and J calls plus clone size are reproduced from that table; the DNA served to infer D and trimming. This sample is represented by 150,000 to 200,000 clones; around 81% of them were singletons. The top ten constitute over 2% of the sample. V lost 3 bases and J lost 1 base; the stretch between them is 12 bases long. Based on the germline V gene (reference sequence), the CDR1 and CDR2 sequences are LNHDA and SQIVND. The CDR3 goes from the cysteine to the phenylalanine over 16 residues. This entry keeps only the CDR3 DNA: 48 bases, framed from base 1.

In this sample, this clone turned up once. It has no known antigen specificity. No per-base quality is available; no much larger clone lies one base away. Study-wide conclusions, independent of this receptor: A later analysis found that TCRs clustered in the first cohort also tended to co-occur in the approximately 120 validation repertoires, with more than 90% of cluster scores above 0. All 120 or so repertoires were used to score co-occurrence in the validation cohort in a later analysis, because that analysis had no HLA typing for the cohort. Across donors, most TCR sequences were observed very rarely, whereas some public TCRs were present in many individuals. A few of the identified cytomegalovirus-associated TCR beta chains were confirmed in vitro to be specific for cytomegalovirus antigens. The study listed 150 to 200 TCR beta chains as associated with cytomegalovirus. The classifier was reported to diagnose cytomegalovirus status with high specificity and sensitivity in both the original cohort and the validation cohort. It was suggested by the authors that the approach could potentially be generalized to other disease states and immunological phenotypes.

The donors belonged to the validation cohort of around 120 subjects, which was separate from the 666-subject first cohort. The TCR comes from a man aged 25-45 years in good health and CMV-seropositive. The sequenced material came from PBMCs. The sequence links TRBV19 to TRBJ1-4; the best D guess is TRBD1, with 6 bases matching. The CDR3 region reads CASSMNREGTNEKLFF. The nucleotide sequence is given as TGTGCCAGTAGTATGAACAGGGAAGGAACTAATGAAAAACTGTTTTTT. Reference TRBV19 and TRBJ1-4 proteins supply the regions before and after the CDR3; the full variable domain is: DGGITQSPKYLFRKEGQNVTLSCEQNLNHDAMYWYRQDPGQGLRLIYYSQIVNDFQKGDIAEGYSVSREKKESFPLTVTSAQKNPTAFYLCASSMNREGTNEKLFFGSGTQLSVL.